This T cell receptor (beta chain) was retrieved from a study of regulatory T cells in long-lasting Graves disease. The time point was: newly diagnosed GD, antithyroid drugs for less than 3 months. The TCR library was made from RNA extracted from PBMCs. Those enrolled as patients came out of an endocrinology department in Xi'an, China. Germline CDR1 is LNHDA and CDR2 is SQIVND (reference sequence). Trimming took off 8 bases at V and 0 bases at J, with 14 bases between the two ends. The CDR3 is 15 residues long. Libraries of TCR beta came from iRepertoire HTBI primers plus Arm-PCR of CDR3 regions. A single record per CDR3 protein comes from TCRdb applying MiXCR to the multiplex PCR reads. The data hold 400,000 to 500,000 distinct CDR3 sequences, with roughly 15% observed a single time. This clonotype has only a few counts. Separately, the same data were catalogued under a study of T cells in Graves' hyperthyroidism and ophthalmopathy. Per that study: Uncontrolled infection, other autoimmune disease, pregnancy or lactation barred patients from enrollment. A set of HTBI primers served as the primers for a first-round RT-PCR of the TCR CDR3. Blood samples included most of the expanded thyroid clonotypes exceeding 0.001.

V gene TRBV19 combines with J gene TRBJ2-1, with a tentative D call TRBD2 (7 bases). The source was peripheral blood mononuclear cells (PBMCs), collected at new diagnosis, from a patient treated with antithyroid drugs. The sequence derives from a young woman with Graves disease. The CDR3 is CASAGRGSSYNEQFF. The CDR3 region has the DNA TGTGCCAGTGCAGGGAGGGGGAGCTCCTACAATGAGCAGTTCTTC.